Below, 15 T cell receptor beta chains from the same sample are listed, as sequenced in a study of cytomegalovirus exposure and HLA in healthy donors. The PCR had 60 Vbeta and 13 Jbeta primers. Only in-frame clones appear in the TCRdb table, and some are missing; sequencing was by immunoSEQ multiplex PCR. The table includes about 130,000 clones, approximately 81% detected once. The specimen sequenced was PBMCs. These receptors were collected from a male donor in good health and CMV-seronegative.

The chain links TRBV28 to TRBJ2-7; 7 bases map to TRBD2. The V and J ends lost 4 bases and 6 bases, in that order; junction bases with no gene match: 3. In germline, CDR1 is MDHEN, CDR2 SYDVKM. The CDR3 loop spans 12 amino acids. The CDR3 spells CASSSGGLEQYF. In DNA form, the CDR3 reads TGTGCCAGCAGTTCGGGGGGACTCGAGCAGTACTTC.

The chain joins TRBV6-1 to TRBJ1-4, with D possibly TRBD1 on 5 matching bases. The CDR3 consists of 14 residues. Trimming left V 5 bases short and J 4 bases short, with 11 bases between. Germline lookup yields CDR1 MNHNS and CDR2 SASEGT. The CDR3 region has the DNA TGTGCCAGCAGTCTTGACAGTAATAATGAAAAACTGTTTTTT. Its translation is CASSLDSNNEKLFF.

V usage is TRBV9 and J usage is TRBJ2-7; the match to TRBD2 covers 7 bases. This CDR3 is built from 17 residues. The V and J ends lost 0 bases and 3 bases, in that order; junction bases with no gene match: 12. Germline CDR1 reads SGDLS; CDR2 reads YYNGEE. The CDR3 loop reads CASSVAPSAAGVYEQYF. CDR3 coding DNA: TGTGCCAGCAGCGTAGCTCCCTCGGCTGCGGGAGTCTACGAGCAGTACTTC.

The chain is built from TRBV7-9 and TRBJ1-5, with no clear D. With 2 bases removed from V and 5 bases from J, the gap between germline ends came to 4 bases. Germline CDR1 and CDR2: SEHNR and FQNEAQ (reference sequence). The CDR3 consists of 12 residues. The CDR3 coding sequence is TGTGCCAGCAGCTTAATAGATCAGCCCCAGCATTTT. Translated: CASSLIDQPQHF.

The chain has TRBV6-6 and TRBJ1-2, with 8 bases lining up with TRBD1. The germline V gene has CDR1 MNHNY and CDR2 SVGAGI (reference sequence). The V segment lost 2 bases and the J segment 8 bases; nucleotides outside the gene matches: 7. This CDR3 is 14 amino acids long. DNA of the CDR3: TGTGCCAGCAGTTACCGTGGACAGGGTGGAGGCTACACCTTC. The encoded protein is CASSYRGQGGGYTF.

This clone occurred once. V is TRBV7-6 and J is TRBJ2-3; TRBD2 aligns across 8 bases. This CDR3 region has 15 residues. With 1 base clipped from V and 1 base from J, the junction kept 1 base outside the gene matches. Germline lookup yields CDR1 SGHVS and CDR2 FNYEAQ. The CDR3 DNA reads as TGTGCCAGCAGCTTAGGGACTAGCCGCACAGATACGCAGTATTTT. Translating it yields CASSLGTSRTDTQYF.

The genes are TRBV28 and TRBJ2-1; possibly TRBD2 for D (6 bases). V lost 6 bases and J lost 0, with 12 bases in between. CDR1 is MDHEN, CDR2 SYDVKM, per germline. This CDR3 comprises 15 residues. The CDR3 loop reads CASRSGGDSYNEQFF. CDR3 sequence (DNA): TGTGCCAGCAGGTCGGGCGGGGACTCCTACAATGAGCAGTTCTTC.

V is TRBV27 and J is TRBJ1-5; 7 bases fit TRBD1. The V gene's germline CDR1 is MNHEY and CDR2 SMNVEV (reference sequence). The ends lost 6 bases at V and 6 bases at J; junction bases unmatched: 8. The CDR3 runs 14 residues. CDR3 amino acids: CASREGAKGQPQHF. In nucleotides, the CDR3 is TGTGCCAGCAGAGAGGGGGCCAAAGGTCAGCCCCAGCATTTT.

The rearrangement uses TRBV5-1 and TRBJ2-1; TRBD1 aligns across 9 bases. Germline trimming cut 0 bases from V and 5 bases from J; bases unmatched to any gene: 3. The germline CDR1 and CDR2 sequences are SGHRS and YFSETQ. The CDR3 contains 15 residues. The DNA for the CDR3 is TGCGCCAGCAGCTTGGGGGACAGGGTTAACAATGAGCAGTTCTTC. Its translation: CASSLGDRVNNEQFF.

CDR3 DNA sequence: TGTGCCAGCAGCTCGATATGGGGTAGGGGCAGGCGGACTAACTATGGCTACACCTTC. Encoded protein: CASSSIWGRGRRTNYGYTF. The genes are TRBV7-9 and TRBJ1-2; a weak D match, TRBD1 (5 bases). Germline V gene sequence: CDR1 SEHNR, CDR2 FQNEAQ (reference sequence). Trimming pared 4 bases from V and 0 bases from J, leaving 24 bases between. The CDR3 spans 19 residues.

J is TRBJ2-5 and V is TRBV30; D may be TRBD1 (7 bases). V dropped 0 bases and J dropped 4 bases, with 15 bases sitting between them. The CDR3 has 15 amino acids. Germline V gene data show CDR1 as GTSNPN and CDR2 as SVGIG (reference sequence). As DNA, the CDR3 is TGTGCCTGGAGTGTCCCGACAGGGCGGGGAGAGACCCAGTACTTC. This gives the protein CAWSVPTGRGETQYF.

The V call is TRBV6-6, the J call TRBJ1-6, with unresolved D. CDR3 length: 12 residues. V lost 5 bases and J lost 10, with 9 bases in between. CDR1 and CDR2 (germline): MNHNY, SVGAGI (reference sequence). CDR3 coding DNA: TGTGCCAGCAGTCGGGAGGAGTCACCCCTCCACTTT. This translates into CASSREESPLHF.

The chain is built from TRBV2 and TRBJ2-1; perhaps TRBD2 as D (6 bases). The CDR3 spans 15 residues. V lost 3 bases and J 3 bases, leaving 12 bases between the germline ends. CDR1 and CDR2 (germline): SNHLY, FYNNEI. CDR3 DNA: TGTGCCAGCAGTGAGGGGAGGTCCGGCTACAATGAGCAGTTCTTC. Translation gives CASSEGRSGYNEQFF.

The J gene is TRBJ2-7, the V gene TRBV7-2; 8 bases map to TRBD2. This CDR3 contains 15 residues. V trimming: 1 base; J trimming: 6 bases; junction bases outside the gene matches: 8. Germline V gives CDR1 SGHTA, CDR2 FQGNSA. The DNA for the CDR3 is TGTGCCAGCAGCTTAGAGGTAGCGGGGCGTCCCGAGCAGTACTTC. Its translation: CASSLEVAGRPEQYF.

J is TRBJ2-5 and V is TRBV27; TRBD2 matches at 10 bases. The germline V gene encodes CDR1 MNHEY and CDR2 SMNVEV (reference sequence). The J segment lost 5 bases and the V segment lost 0 bases, leaving 6 bases of the junction unmatched. This CDR3 is built from 16 residues. As DNA, the CDR3 is TGTGCCAGCAGTTTATCCGTCGGGACTAGCGAGGAGACCCAGTACTTC. It specifies CASSLSVGTSEETQYF.